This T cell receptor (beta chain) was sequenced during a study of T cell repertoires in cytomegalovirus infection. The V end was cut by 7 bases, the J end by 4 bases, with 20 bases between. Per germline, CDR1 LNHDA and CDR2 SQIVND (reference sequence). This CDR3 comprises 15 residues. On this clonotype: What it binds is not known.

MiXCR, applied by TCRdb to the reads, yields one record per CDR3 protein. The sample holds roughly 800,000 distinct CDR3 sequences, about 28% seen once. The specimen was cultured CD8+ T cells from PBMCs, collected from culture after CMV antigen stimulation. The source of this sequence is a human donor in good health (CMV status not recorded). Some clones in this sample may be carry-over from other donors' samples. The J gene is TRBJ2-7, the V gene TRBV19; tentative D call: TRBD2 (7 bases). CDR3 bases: TGTGCCAGTAAGCCGAGGGGGGGTTCGGTTTACGAGCAGTACTTC. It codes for CASKPRGGSVYEQYF.